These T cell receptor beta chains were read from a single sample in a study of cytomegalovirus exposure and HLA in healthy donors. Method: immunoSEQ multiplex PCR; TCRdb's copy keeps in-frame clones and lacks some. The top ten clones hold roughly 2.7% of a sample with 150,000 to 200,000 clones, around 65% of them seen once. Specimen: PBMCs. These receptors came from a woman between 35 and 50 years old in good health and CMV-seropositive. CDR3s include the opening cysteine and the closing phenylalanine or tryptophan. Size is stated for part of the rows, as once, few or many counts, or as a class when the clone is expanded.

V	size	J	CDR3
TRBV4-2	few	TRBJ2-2	CASSPYYTSGRSTGELFF
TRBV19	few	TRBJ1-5	CASSPTGPYNQPQHF
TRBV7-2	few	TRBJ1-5	CASSLGQASNQPQNF
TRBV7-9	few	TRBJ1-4	CSSSTTGPNEKLFF
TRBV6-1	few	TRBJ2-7	CASSEEGGGLAGHEQYF
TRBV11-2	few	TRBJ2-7	CASSSGLAGVPQYF
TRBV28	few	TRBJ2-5	CASSSPRTGSFAETQYF
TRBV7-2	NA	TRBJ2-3	CASALAGLTDTQYF
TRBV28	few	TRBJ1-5	CASSPGNSNQPQHF
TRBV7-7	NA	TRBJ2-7	CASSPDRAREQYF
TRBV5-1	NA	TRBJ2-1	CASSWAGATGPLDEQFF